Listed below are T cell receptor beta chains from one sample, sequenced in a study of vaccination and CD4 T cells after COVID-19. These receptors have no identified antigens. TCRdb reanalysed the PCR reads using MiXCR and keeps one entry per CDR3 protein. This sample carries about 9,000 distinct CDR3 sequences, 28% of them seen once, and the ten largest clones take approximately 10%. The sample taken for sequencing was CD4+ T cells from blood, cultured in vitro. The receptors originated from a human donor in good health. The CDR3 runs from the conserved cysteine through the conserved F or W. The D gene is left open where the match is weak. Size tells how often a clone was seen (once, few, many) or the class of an expanded clone, and some rows leave it out.

V	D	length	J	size	CDR3	DNA
TRBV6-1	.	14	TRBJ1-1	few	CATYAFAGRTEAFF	TGTGCCACCTACGCCTTTGCGGGGCGCACTGAAGCTTTCTTT
TRBV6-1	.	15	TRBJ2-7	.	CASSPPGGNRHEQYF	TGTGCCAGCAGCCCCCCTGGGGGGAATAGGCACGAGCAGTACTTC
TRBV7-2	.	14	TRBJ2-5	few	CASSYANRAETQYF	TGTGCCAGCAGCTACGCTAACAGGGCAGAGACCCAGTACTTC
TRBV7-3	TRBD2	16	TRBJ2-3	.	CASSYKGAGVTDTQYF	TGTGCCAGCAGCTACAAGGGAGCGGGAGTCACAGATACGCAGTATTTT
TRBV14	TRBD1	16	TRBJ1-2	.	CASSLTSGTVNHGYTF	TGTGCCAGCAGCCTGACATCCGGGACAGTAAACCATGGCTACACCTTC
TRBV27	.	15	TRBJ2-1	.	CASSRWAQDYNEQFF	TGTGCCAGCAGCCGGTGGGCCCAGGACTACAATGAGCAGTTCTTC
TRBV12-3/TRBV12-4	TRBD1	15	TRBJ1-2	.	CASSSQGTGGYGYTF	TGTGCCAGCAGCAGTCAGGGGACAGGAGGATATGGCTACACCTTC
TRBV7-8	TRBD1	14	TRBJ1-6	medium-sized	CASRDRGGNSPLHF	TGTGCCAGCAGGGACAGGGGTGGCAATTCACCCCTCCACTTT
TRBV28	.	11	TRBJ2-1	.	CASRRFNEQFF	TGTGCCAGCAGAAGGTTTAATGAGCAGTTCTTC
TRBV6-1	TRBD2	15	TRBJ2-1	.	CASSITSGSYNEQFF	TGTGCCAGCAGTATCACTAGCGGCTCCTACAATGAGCAGTTCTTC
TRBV7-9	TRBD2	14	TRBJ2-7	few	CASSSSGRIYEQYF	TGTGCCAGCAGCAGTAGCGGGAGGATCTACGAGCAGTACTTC
TRBV20-1	TRBD2	16	TRBJ2-1	.	CSARLLAGALYNEQFF	TGCAGTGCTAGACTACTAGCGGGAGCGCTTTACAATGAGCAGTTCTTC
TRBV15	.	15	TRBJ1-1	medium-sized	CATSRERWTNTEAFF	TGTGCCACCAGCAGAGAACGGTGGACGAACACTGAAGCTTTCTTT
TRBV24-1	.	14	TRBJ2-3	few	CATSRAPVGDTQYF	TGTGCCACCTCGCGGGCGCCCGTGGGGGATACGCAGTATTTT
TRBV7-2	.	17	TRBJ2-3	.	CASSRSGTARRTDTQYF	TGTGCCAGCAGCCGCTCCGGAACAGCCAGACGCACAGATACGCAGTATTTT
TRBV4-2	TRBD2	18	TRBJ2-3	.	CASSQGVAGVTVTDTQYF	TGTGCCAGCAGCCAAGGGGTAGCGGGAGTTACCGTCACAGATACGCAGTATTTT
TRBV4-3	.	13	TRBJ2-2	few	CASSAGYTGELFF	TGCGCCAGCAGCGCCGGGTACACCGGGGAGCTGTTTTTT
TRBV30	.	13	TRBJ1-6	.	CAWRGTLNSPLHF	TGTGCCTGGAGGGGGACACTAAATTCACCCCTCCACTTT
TRBV6-2/TRBV6-3	.	16	TRBJ1-1	few	CASSYQGQTDRAEAFF	TGTGCCAGCAGTTATCAAGGACAGACGGATAGGGCTGAAGCTTTCTTT
TRBV7-9	TRBD2	19	TRBJ2-5	few	CASSLEGWTSGRNQETQYF	TGTGCCAGCAGCTTAGAGGGGTGGACTAGCGGGAGGAATCAAGAGACCCAGTACTTC
TRBV7-9	.	15	TRBJ2-3	.	CASSASRELTDTQYF	TGTGCCAGCAGCGCCTCCAGGGAACTCACAGATACGCAGTATTTT
TRBV20-1	TRBD1	12	TRBJ1-2	medium-sized	CSAITGGYGYTF	TGCAGTGCTATTACAGGGGGCTATGGCTACACCTTC
TRBV28	.	13	TRBJ2-5	few	CASSGTGWETQYF	TGTGCCAGCAGTGGCACGGGATGGGAGACCCAGTACTTC
TRBV6-1	.	15	TRBJ2-7	.	CASSSGTYNPSEQYF	TGTGCCAGCAGTAGTGGGACTTACAACCCCAGCGAGCAGTACTTC
TRBV28	.	13	TRBJ1-2	few	CASSFGGNYGYTF	TGTGCCAGCAGTTTTGGGGGGAACTATGGCTACACCTTC
TRBV6-1	TRBD1	15	TRBJ1-2	.	CASSSSTGGGYGYTF	TGTGCCAGCAGTAGCTCTACAGGGGGCGGCTATGGCTACACCTTC
TRBV5-6	TRBD2	16	TRBJ2-1	.	CASTLRRGLAVNEQFF	TGTGCCAGCACTCTCCGAAGGGGACTAGCGGTAAATGAGCAGTTCTTC
TRBV28	.	14	TRBJ2-3	.	CASSLDTDTDTQYF	TGTGCCAGCAGTTTAGACACGGATACAGATACGCAGTATTTT
TRBV7-2	.	13	TRBJ1-1	few	CASSLERDGEAFF	TGTGCCAGCAGCTTAGAGCGGGACGGTGAAGCTTTCTTT
TRBV20-1	TRBD1	16	TRBJ2-3	few	CSAPLFGTAQGDTQYF	TGCAGTGCCCCGCTGTTTGGGACAGCCCAGGGTGATACGCAGTATTTT
TRBV20-1	.	15	TRBJ1-4	few	CSAMPGEGVDEKLFF	TGCAGTGCTATGCCTGGGGAGGGAGTGGATGAAAAACTGTTTTTT
TRBV6-2/TRBV6-3	TRBD1	15	TRBJ2-2	.	CASSYGDRDTGELFF	TGTGCCAGCAGTTACGGGGACAGAGACACCGGGGAGCTGTTTTTT
TRBV20-1	TRBD1	15	TRBJ1-5	.	CSAIRGQGASQPQHF	TGCAGTGCTATAAGGGGACAGGGGGCTAGTCAGCCCCAGCATTTT
TRBV7-8	TRBD1	16	TRBJ2-7	.	CASSPGTGRSSYEQYF	TGTGCCAGCAGCCCCGGGACAGGTAGGAGCTCCTACGAGCAGTACTTC
TRBV20-1	.	13	TRBJ1-3	.	CSARILQTGAIYF	TGCAGTGCTAGAATCTTGCAAACCGGGGCCATATATTTT
TRBV19	.	12	TRBJ2-3	few	CASSFLAAEQYF	TGTGCCAGTAGTTTCTTAGCAGCCGAGCAGTATTTT
TRBV6-2/TRBV6-3	TRBD2	16	TRBJ2-7	.	CASSYPVGTTHYEQYF	TGTGCCAGCAGTTATCCGGTCGGGACTACCCACTACGAGCAGTACTTC
TRBV10-3	.	12	TRBJ1-5	few	CAISEGEQPQHF	TGTGCCATCAGTGAGGGTGAACAGCCCCAGCATTTT
TRBV7-2	.	14	TRBJ1-1	few	CASSLYYMNTEAFF	TGTGCCAGCAGCTTGTATTACATGAACACTGAAGCTTTCTTT
TRBV28	.	11	TRBJ2-3	.	CASSSTDTQYF	TGTGCCAGCAGTTCGACAGATACGCAGTATTTT
TRBV30	TRBD1	14	TRBJ1-2	few	CAWSMGQGVYGYTF	TGTGCCTGGAGTATGGGACAGGGCGTCTATGGCTACACCTTC
TRBV19	.	14	TRBJ2-3	.	CASSSGWGTDTQYF	TGTGCCAGTAGTAGCGGGTGGGGCACAGATACGCAGTATTTT
TRBV7-8	.	14	TRBJ2-7	.	CASRSVGADYEQYF	TGTGCCAGCAGATCAGTCGGGGCCGACTACGAGCAGTACTTC
TRBV30	TRBD2	13	TRBJ2-7	.	CAWGLAGAYEQYF	TGTGCCTGGGGTCTAGCGGGAGCGTACGAGCAGTACTTC
TRBV7-2	.	17	TRBJ1-6	.	CASSPGEGRVYNSPLHF	TGTGCCAGCAGCCCCGGGGAAGGAAGGGTTTATAATTCACCCCTCCACTTT
TRBV7-8	.	14	TRBJ2-7	.	CVSSLNRGGYEQYF	TGTGTCAGCAGCTTAAATAGGGGGGGCTACGAGCAGTACTTC
TRBV6-2/TRBV6-3	.	12	TRBJ1-2	.	CASSYQGAVYTF	TGTGCCAGCAGTTACCAGGGTGCGGTCTACACCTTC
TRBV6-1	.	16	TRBJ1-5	.	CASSHTYRNSNQPQHF	TGTGCCAGCAGCCATACTTACAGGAATAGCAATCAGCCCCAGCATTTT
TRBV20-1	TRBD2	13	TRBJ2-7	.	CSAPSSGRNEQYF	TGCAGTGCGCCCTCTAGCGGGAGAAACGAGCAGTACTTC
TRBV20-1	.	14	TRBJ1-6	few	CSARQVSYNSPLHF	TGCAGTGCTAGACAGGTCTCCTATAATTCACCCCTCCACTTT
TRBV5-5	TRBD1	15	TRBJ1-1	.	CASSFRTGGITEAFF	TGTGCCAGCAGCTTCAGGACAGGGGGCATCACTGAAGCTTTCTTT
TRBV7-2	TRBD1	13	TRBJ1-1	.	CASSFGQESEAFF	TGTGCCAGCAGCTTTGGACAGGAGTCTGAAGCTTTCTTT